The clone carrying this TCR beta chain was recorded a few times. From germline, CDR1 is SGHTA and CDR2 FQGNSA. V gave up 4 bases and J gave up 5 bases, with 17 bases separating them. This CDR3 spans 15 amino acids. Reverse transcribed after extraction, RNA yielded cDNA as the sequencing template. Sequencing was performed with immunoSEQ multiplex PCR; in TCRdb, only in-frame clones are kept and a portion is missing. Of roughly 210,000 clones in the sample, around 43% were seen once. The source of the sample is a study of CD8+ T cells in alopecia areata. The treatment: oral pan-JAK inhibitor, 5-10 mg twice daily.

The source material was CD4+ T cells sorted from blood, sampled at roughly week 36, from a patient treated with tofacitinib. The rearrangement joins TRBV7-2 to TRBJ2-5; D perhaps matches TRBD2 (6 bases). This clonotype originated in a human donor with alopecia areata. CDR3 loop: CASSSSGTVMETQYF. The CDR3 DNA follows: TGTGCCAGCAGCTCCTCCGGGACTGTCATGGAGACCCAGTACTTC.